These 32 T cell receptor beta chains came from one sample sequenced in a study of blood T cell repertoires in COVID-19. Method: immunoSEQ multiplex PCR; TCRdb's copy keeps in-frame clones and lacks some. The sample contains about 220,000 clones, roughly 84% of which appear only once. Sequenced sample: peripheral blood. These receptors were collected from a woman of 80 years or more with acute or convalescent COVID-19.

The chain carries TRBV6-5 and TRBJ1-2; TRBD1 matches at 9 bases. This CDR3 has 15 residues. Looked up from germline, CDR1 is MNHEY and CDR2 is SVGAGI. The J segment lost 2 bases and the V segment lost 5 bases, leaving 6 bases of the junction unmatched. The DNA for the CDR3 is TGTGCCAGCAGTCGTTTGGGACAGGGAAACTATGGCTACACCTTC. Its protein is CASSRLGQGNYGYTF.

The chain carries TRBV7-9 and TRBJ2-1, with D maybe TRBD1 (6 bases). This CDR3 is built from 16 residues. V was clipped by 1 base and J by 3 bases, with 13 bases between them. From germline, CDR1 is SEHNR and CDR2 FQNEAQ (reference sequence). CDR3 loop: CASSLVGTTSYNEQFF. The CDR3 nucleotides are TGTGCCAGCAGCTTAGTGGGGACAACAAGCTACAATGAGCAGTTCTTC. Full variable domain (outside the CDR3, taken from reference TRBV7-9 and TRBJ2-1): DTGVSQNPRHKITKRGQNVTFRCDPISEHNRLYWYRQTLGQGPEFLTYFQNEAQLEKSRLLSDRFSAERPKGSFSTLEIQRTEQGDSAMYLCASSLVGTTSYNEQFFGPGTRLTVL.

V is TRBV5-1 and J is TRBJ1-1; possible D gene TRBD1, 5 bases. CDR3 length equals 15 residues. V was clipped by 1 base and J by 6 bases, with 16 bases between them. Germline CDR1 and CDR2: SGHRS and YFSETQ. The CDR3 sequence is CASSLSGTLGPEAFF. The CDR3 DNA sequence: TGCGCCAGCAGCTTGAGTGGCACTTTGGGGCCTGAAGCTTTCTTT. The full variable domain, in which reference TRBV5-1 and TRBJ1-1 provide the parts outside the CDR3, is KAGVTQTPRYLIKTRGQQVTLSCSPISGHRSVSWYQQTPGQGLQFLFEYFSETQRNKGNFPGRFSGRQFSNSRSEMNVSTLELGDSALYLCASSLSGTLGPEAFFGQGTRLTVV.

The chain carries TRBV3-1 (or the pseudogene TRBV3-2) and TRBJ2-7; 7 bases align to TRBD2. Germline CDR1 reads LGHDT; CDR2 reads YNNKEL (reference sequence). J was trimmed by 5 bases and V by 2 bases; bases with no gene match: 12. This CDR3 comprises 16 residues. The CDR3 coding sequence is TGTGCCAGCAGCCAAACCTCCGGACTAGTTAGGAACGAGCAGTACTTC. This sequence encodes CASSQTSGLVRNEQYF.

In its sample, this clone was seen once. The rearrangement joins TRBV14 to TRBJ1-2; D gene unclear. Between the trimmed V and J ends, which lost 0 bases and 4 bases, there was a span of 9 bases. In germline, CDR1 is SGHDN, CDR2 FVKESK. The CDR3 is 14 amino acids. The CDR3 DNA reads TGTGCCAGCAGCCAAGATCTAGTAGGCTATGGCTACACCTTC. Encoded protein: CASSQDLVGYGYTF.

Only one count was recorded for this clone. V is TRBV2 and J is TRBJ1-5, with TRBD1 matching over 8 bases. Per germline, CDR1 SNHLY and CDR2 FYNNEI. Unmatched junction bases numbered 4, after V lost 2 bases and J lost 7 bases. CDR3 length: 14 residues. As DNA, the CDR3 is TGTGCCAGCAGTGAACAGGGGGCGAACCAGCCCCAGCATTTT. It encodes CASSEQGANQPQHF.

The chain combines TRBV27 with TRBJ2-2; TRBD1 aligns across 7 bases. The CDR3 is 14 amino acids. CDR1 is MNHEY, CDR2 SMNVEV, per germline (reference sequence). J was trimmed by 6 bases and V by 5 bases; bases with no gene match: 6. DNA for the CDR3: TGTGCCAGCAGTCCAAGACAGGGCGCCGGGGAGCTGTTTTTT. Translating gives CASSPRQGAGELFF.

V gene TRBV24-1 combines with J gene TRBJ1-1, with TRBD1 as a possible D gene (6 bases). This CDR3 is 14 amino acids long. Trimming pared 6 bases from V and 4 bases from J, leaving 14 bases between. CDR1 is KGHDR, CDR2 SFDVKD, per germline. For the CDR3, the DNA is TGTGCCACCAGTTCAGCGATCAGGGGCACTGAAGCTTTCTTT. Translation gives CATSSAIRGTEAFF.

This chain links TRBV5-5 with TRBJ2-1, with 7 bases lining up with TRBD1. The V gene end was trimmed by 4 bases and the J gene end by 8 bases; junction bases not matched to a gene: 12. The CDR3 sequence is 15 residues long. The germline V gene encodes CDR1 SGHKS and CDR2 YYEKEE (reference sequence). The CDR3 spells CASSLPRQGTDEQFF. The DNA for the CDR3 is TGTGCCAGCAGCCTACCTCGACAGGGCACGGATGAGCAGTTCTTC.

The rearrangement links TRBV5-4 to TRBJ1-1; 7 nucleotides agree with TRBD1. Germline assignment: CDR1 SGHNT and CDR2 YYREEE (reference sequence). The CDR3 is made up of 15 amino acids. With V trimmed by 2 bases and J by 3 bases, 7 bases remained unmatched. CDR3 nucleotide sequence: TGTGCCAGCAGCTTTTTGACAGGGTGGGACACTGAAGCTTTCTTT. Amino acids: CASSFLTGWDTEAFF.

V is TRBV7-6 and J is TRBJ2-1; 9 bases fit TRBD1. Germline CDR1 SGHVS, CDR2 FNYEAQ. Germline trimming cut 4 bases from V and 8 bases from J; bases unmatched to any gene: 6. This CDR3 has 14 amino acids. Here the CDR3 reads CASSSSRDRDEQFF. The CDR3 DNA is TGTGCCAGCAGCTCGTCCCGGGACAGGGATGAGCAGTTCTTC.

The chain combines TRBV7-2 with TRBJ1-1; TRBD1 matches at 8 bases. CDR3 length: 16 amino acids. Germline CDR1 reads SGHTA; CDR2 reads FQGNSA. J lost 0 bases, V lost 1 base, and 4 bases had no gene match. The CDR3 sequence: CASSLVGQALNTEAFF. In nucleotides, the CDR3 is TGTGCCAGCAGCTTAGTGGGACAGGCCCTGAACACTGAAGCTTTCTTT. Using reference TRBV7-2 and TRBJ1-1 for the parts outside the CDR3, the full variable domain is GAGVSQSPSNKVTEKGKDVELRCDPISGHTALYWYRQSLGQGLEFLIYFQGNSAPDKSGLPSDRFSAERTGGSVSTLTIQRTQQEDSAVYLCASSLVGQALNTEAFFGQGTRLTVV.

CDR3 nucleotides: TGTGCCAGCATCAGGGGTTTGTACAATGAGCAGTTCTTC. Residues: CASIRGLYNEQFF. V usage is TRBV6-5 and J usage is TRBJ2-1; tentative D call: TRBD1 (6 bases). Germline CDR1 MNHEY, CDR2 SVGAGI. The V end was cut by 7 bases, the J end by 4 bases, with 11 bases between. CDR3 length: 13 amino acids.

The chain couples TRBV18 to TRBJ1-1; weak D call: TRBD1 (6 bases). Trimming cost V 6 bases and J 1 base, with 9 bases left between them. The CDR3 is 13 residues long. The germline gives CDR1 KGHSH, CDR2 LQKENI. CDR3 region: CASSRTANTEAFF. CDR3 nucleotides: TGTGCCAGCTCGCGGACAGCGAACACTGAAGCTTTCTTT.

The CDR3 is CASSFGIVFGNTIYF. Here the CDR3 DNA reads TGTGCCAGCAGTTTCGGGATAGTCTTCGGAAACACCATATATTTT. The chain recombines TRBV28 with TRBJ1-3; the D is unclear. The V gene lost 3 bases and the J gene lost 4 bases, with 13 bases spanning the gap. Germline lookup yields CDR1 MDHEN and CDR2 SYDVKM. There are 15 residues in the CDR3.

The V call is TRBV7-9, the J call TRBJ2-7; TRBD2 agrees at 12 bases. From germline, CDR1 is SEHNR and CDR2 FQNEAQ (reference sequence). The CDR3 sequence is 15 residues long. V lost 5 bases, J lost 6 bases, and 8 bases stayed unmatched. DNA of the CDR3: TGTGCCAGCAGCCCATCGACTAGCGGGGGTACCGAGCAGTACTTC. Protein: CASSPSTSGGTEQYF.

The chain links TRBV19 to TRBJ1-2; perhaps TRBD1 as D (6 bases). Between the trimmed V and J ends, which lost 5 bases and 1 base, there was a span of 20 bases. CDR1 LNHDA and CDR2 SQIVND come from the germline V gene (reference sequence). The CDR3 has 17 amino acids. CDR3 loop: CASSRPADSSYNYGYTF. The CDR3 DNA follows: TGTGCCAGTAGTCGCCCGGCGGACAGCTCCTATAACTATGGCTACACCTTC.

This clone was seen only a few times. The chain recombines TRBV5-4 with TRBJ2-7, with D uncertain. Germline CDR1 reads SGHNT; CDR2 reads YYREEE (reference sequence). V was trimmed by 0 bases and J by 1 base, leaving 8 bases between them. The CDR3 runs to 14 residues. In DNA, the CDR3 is TGTGCCAGCAGCTTGGATTACAGTTCCTACGAGCAGTACTTC. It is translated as CASSLDYSSYEQYF.

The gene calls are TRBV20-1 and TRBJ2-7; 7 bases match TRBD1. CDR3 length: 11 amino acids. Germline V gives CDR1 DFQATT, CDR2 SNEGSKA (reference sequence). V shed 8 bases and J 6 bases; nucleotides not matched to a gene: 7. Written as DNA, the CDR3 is TGCAGTTTTGACAGGGCCGGCGAGCAGTACTTC. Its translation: CSFDRAGEQYF.

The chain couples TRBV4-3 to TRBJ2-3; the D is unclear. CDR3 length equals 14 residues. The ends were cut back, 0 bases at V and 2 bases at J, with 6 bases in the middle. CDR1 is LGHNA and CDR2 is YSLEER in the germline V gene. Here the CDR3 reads CASSQDRVTDTQYF. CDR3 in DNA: TGCGCCAGCAGCCAAGATCGGGTCACAGATACGCAGTATTTT.

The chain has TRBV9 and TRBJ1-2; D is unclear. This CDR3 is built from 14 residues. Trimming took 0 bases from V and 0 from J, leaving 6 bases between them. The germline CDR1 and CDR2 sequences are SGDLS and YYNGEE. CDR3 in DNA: TGTGCCAGCAGCGTAGCAACAGCTAACTATGGCTACACCTTC. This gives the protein CASSVATANYGYTF. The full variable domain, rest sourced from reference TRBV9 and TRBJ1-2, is DSGVTQTPKHLITATGQRVTLRCSPRSGDLSVYWYQQSLDQGLQFLIQYYNGEERAKGNILERFSAQQFPDLHSELNLSSLELGDSALYFCASSVATANYGYTFGSGTRLTVV.

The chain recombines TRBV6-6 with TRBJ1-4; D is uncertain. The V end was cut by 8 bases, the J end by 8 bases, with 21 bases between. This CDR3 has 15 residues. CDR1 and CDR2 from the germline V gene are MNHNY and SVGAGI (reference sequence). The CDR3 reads CASCQEGGPGEKLFF. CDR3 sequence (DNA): TGTGCCAGCTGTCAGGAGGGCGGGCCGGGCGAAAAACTGTTTTTT.

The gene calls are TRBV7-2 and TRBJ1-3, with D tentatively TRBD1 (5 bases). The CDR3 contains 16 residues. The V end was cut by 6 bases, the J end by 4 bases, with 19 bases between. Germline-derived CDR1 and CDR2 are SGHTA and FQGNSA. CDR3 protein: CASSKIAGLPGNTIYF. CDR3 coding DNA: TGTGCCAGCAGTAAAATTGCAGGGCTGCCAGGAAACACCATATATTTT.

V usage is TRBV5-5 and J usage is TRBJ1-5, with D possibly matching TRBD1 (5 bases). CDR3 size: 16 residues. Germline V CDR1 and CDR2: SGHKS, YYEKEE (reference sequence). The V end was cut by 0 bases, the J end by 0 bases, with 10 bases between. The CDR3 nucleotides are TGTGCCAGCAGCTTGGGACAGTTTGATAGCAATCAGCCCCAGCATTTT. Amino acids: CASSLGQFDSNQPQHF.

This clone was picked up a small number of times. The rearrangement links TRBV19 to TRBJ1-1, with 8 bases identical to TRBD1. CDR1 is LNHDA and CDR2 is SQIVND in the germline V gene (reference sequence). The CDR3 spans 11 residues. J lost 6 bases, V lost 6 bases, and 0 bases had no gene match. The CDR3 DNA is TGTGCCAGTAGCAGGGGGCCTGAAGCTTTCTTT. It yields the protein CASSRGPEAFF.

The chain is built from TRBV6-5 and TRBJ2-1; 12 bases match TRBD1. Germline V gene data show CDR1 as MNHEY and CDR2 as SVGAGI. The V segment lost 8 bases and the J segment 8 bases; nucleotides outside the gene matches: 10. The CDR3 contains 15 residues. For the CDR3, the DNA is TGTGCCAGCGGGCTCGGGACAGGGGGCTGGGATGAGCAGTTCTTC. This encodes CASGLGTGGWDEQFF.

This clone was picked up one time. CDR3 loop: CASSLGGSYQETQYF. DNA of the CDR3: TGTGCCAGCAGCTTAGGCGGGTCGTACCAAGAGACCCAGTACTTC. J is TRBJ2-5 and V is TRBV11-2; possible D gene TRBD2, 5 bases. The germline V gene encodes CDR1 SGHAT and CDR2 FQNNGV. The CDR3 loop spans 15 amino acids. The V end was cut by 1 base, the J end by 0 bases, with 9 bases between.

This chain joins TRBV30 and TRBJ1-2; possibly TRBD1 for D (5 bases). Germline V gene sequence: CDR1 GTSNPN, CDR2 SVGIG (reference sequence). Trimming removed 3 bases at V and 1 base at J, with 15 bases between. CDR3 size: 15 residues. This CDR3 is CAWREGRTFNYGYTF. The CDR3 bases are TGTGCCTGGAGGGAGGGACGGACTTTTAACTATGGCTACACCTTC.

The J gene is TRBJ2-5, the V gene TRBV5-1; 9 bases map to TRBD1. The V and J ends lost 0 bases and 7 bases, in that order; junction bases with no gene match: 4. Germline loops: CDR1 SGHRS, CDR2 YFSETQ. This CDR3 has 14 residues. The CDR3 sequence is CASSLGGQGRTQYF. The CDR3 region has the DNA TGCGCCAGCAGCTTGGGCGGACAGGGGAGGACCCAGTACTTC.

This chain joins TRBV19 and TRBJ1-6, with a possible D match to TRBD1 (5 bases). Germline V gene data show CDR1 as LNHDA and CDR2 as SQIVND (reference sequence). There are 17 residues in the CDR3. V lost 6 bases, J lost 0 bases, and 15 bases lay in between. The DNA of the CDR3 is TGTGCCAGTAGACAGGACGGAGTGAGCTCCTATAATTCACCCCTCCACTTT. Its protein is CASRQDGVSSYNSPLHF.

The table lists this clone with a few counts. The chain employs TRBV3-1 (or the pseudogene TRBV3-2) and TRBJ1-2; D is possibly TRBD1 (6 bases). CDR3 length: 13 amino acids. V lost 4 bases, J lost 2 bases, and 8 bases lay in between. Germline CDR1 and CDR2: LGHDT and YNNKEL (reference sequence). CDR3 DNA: TGTGCCAGCAGCCTAGACAGGAACTATGGCTACACCTTC. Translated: CASSLDRNYGYTF.

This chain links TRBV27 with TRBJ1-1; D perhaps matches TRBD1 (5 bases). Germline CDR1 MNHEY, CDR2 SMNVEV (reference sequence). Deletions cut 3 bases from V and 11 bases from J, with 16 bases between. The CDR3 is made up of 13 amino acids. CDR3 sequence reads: CASSFEQVAPAFF. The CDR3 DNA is TGTGCCAGCAGTTTTGAACAGGTGGCTCCGGCTTTCTTT.